This T cell receptor (beta chain) is from a study of blood T cell repertoires in COVID-19. The table came from immunoSEQ multiplex PCR; TCRdb's copy has only in-frame clones and leaves some out. Counted here are some 170,000 clones, roughly 80% occurring once; the ten biggest clones make up around 8%. Between the trimmed V and J ends, which lost 8 bases and 5 bases, there was a span of 12 bases. The CDR3 loop spans 13 amino acids. Germline V gene lookup returns CDR1 LNHDA and CDR2 SQIVND (reference sequence). This TCR was sampled from a woman between 65 and 79 years old with acute or convalescent COVID-19. The sequencing input was peripheral blood. The chain is built from TRBV19 and TRBJ1-4; tentatively, D is TRBD1 (6 bases). The CDR3 bases are TGTGCCAGTCGACAGGAAGGGAATGAAAAACTGTTTTTT. This sequence encodes CASRQEGNEKLFF.